A selection of T cell receptor beta chains follows, all from one sample in a study of response to subunit inactivated influenza vaccine. TCRdb re-analysed the RT-PCR reads in MiXCR, keeping a single row per CDR3 protein. The sample includes hundreds of thousands of distinct CDR3 sequences, about 15% of them seen just once. The sample was PBMCs from blood, taken roughly 13 days after vaccination. These receptors were obtained from a man between 50 and 59 years old who received an inactivated influenza vaccine. CDR3s include the opening cysteine and the closing phenylalanine or tryptophan.

TRBV20-1	TRBJ2-1	CSVATGTSSYNEQFF
TRBV7-8	TRBJ1-2	CASSPGLERGGYTF
TRBV20-1	TRBJ2-1	CSVLRIAGGSSYNEQFF
TRBV7-9	TRBJ2-1	CASSLRTGNNEQFF
TRBV29-1	TRBJ2-7	CSARRGPTGGEQYF
TRBV28	TRBJ2-2	CASSQDRGPGELFF
TRBV7-9	TRBJ2-7	CASSLPRTGGGYEQYF
TRBV2	TRBJ2-7	CASSPIAGAGYEQYF
TRBV7-6	TRBJ2-7	CASSKDRGFIGEQYF
TRBV4-2	TRBJ2-7	CASSQGPILRGEQYF
TRBV7-2	TRBJ2-3	CASTLAGGPLDTQYF
TRBV12-3/TRBV12-4	TRBJ2-1	CASSFGLAGGWEQFF
TRBV3-1	TRBJ2-5	CASTELERETQYF
TRBV4-3	TRBJ2-1	CASGKREYNEQFF
TRBV7-2	TRBJ2-1	CASSSADQAKQFF
TRBV29-1	TRBJ1-2	CSVGSVGTRGGYTF
TRBV4-1	TRBJ2-1	CASSQFGGLNEQFF
TRBV12-3/TRBV12-4	TRBJ2-3	CASSFVNTQYF
TRBV13	TRBJ2-1	CASSPRGSVGWTYNEQFF
TRBV6-1	TRBJ2-5	CASRRLAGKYQETQYF
TRBV14	TRBJ2-3	CASSQGPWEGYGTDTQYF
TRBV2	TRBJ1-1	CASSEGHLNTEAFF
TRBV5-1	TRBJ2-2	CASTKGGLTNTGELFF
TRBV12-3/TRBV12-4	TRBJ1-2	CASRGAGTGFGYTF
TRBV28	TRBJ1-4	CATQGRGFEKLFF
TRBV4-1	TRBJ2-3	CASSPYGVGTDTQYF
TRBV5-1	TRBJ2-5	CASSLSGAETQYF
TRBV15	TRBJ1-5	CATSRLGGSSQPQHF
TRBV7-2	TRBJ2-2	CASSLLPNTGELFF
TRBV20-1	TRBJ2-1	CSAHLATYNEQFF
TRBV20-1	TRBJ2-1	CSARSSGEQFF
TRBV30	TRBJ1-6	CAWSEGQGNSPLHF
TRBV28	TRBJ1-1	CASSKPGTVEAFF
TRBV6-5	TRBJ2-1	CASSYTGGYNEQFF
TRBV7-8	TRBJ2-1	CASSSKGHEQFF
TRBV15	TRBJ1-2	CATSRGTAGSDYGYTF
TRBV7-9	TRBJ2-5	CASSLYRDQETQYF
TRBV7-8	TRBJ2-6	CASSLPPSGGANVLTF
TRBV28	TRBJ2-7	CASSPGPWTSAYEQYF
TRBV5-1	TRBJ2-1	CASRGALVAYNEQFF
TRBV27	TRBJ1-6	CASSLRVGNSPLHF
TRBV11-3	TRBJ2-7	CASSLSGEGKYEQYF
TRBV9	TRBJ2-1	CASSGLAGGEYNEQFF
TRBV6-2/TRBV6-3	TRBJ1-1	CASKALWRSTEAFF
TRBV20-1	TRBJ2-5	CSAREWTSGVVETQYF
TRBV2	TRBJ2-3	CASSEYLVVTDTQYF
TRBV15	TRBJ2-3	CATSRDRERTDTQYF
TRBV5-1	TRBJ2-2	CASSPTGGAGSGELFF
TRBV9	TRBJ1-2	CASSGPGLQGYTF
TRBV28	TRBJ2-7	CASSLTSGRLSYEQYF